This T cell receptor (beta chain) was captured by sequencing in a study of blood T cell repertoires in COVID-19. Germline loops: CDR1 LGHNA, CDR2 YNFKEQ. CDR3 length: 16 amino acids. Unmatched junction bases numbered 3, after V lost 0 bases and J lost 2 bases. Produced via immunoSEQ multiplex PCR; TCRdb's table is partial and in-frame only. The repertoire holds about 120,000 clones, 75% to 85% seen once, with 3% to 4.5% in the top ten. Sequenced sample: peripheral blood. The chain recombines TRBV4-2 with TRBJ2-5, with 10 bases lining up with TRBD1. The clonotype originates from a woman older than 75 with acute or convalescent COVID-19. This CDR3 reads CASSQEGTGAQETQYF. The CDR3 coding sequence is TGTGCCAGCAGCCAAGAGGGGACAGGGGCTCAAGAGACCCAGTACTTC.